This T cell receptor (beta chain) was observed in a study of T cells in Graves' hyperthyroidism and ophthalmopathy. Study as a whole: Specimen type is peripheral blood, collected at initial diagnosis prior to any treatment.

Study-level findings and limits: Ophthalmopathy got predicted by the model a median about six months before its onset. The blood repertoire included most of the expanded thyroid clonotypes above 0.001.

Not enrolled were patients with uncontrolled infection, other autoimmune disease, pregnancy or lactation. Germline lookup yields CDR1 SQVTM and CDR2 ANQGSEA. The CDR3 runs to 13 residues. Trimming removed 3 bases from V and 11 bases from J, with 19 bases in between. This clonotype was seen at least ten times. Its cognate antigen is unknown. The TCR beta CDR3 regions underwent amplification using RNA transcripts as the source. HTBI primers were employed in a first-round RT-PCR of the TCR CDR3. Via MiXCR, TCRdb re-called the multiplex PCR reads, giving one row per CDR3 protein. Here the sample spans under 300,000 distinct CDR3 sequences, 20% to 30% being singletons.

The chain uses TRBV29-1 and TRBJ1-1; D might be TRBD1 (5 bases). The receptor was isolated from a man in his forties with Graves' hyperthyroidism that later progressed to Graves' ophthalmopathy. The specimen sequenced was blood. CDR3 bases: TGCAGCGTTGAGTGGGGCAAGGCATCTGGGGCTTTCTTT. Translation: CSVEWGKASGAFF.